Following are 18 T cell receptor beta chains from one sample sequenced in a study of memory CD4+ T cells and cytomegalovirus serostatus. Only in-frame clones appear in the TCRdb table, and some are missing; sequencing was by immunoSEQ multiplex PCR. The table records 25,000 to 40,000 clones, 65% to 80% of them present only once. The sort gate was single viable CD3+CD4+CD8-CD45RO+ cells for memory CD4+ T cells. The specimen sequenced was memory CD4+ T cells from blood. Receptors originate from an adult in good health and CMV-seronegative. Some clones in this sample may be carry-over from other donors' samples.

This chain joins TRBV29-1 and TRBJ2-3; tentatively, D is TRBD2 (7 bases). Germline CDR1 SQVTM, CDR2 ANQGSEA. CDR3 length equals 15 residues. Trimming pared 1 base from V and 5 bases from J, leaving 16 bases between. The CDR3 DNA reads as TGCAGCGTTGAAGGTCCGGGGGGCCCAGGAGATACGCAGTATTTT. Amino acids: CSVEGPGGPGDTQYF.

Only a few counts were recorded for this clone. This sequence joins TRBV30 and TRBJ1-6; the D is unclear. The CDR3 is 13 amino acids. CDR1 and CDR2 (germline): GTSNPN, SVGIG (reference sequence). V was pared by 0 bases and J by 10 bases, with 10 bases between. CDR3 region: CAWSVREMSPLHF. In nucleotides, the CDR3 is TGTGCCTGGAGTGTAAGGGAAATGTCACCCCTCCACTTT.

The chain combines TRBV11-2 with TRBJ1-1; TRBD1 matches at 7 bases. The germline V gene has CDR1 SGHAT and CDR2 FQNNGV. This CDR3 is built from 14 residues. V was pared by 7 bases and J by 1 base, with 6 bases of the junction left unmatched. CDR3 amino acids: CASNHRGRNTEAFF. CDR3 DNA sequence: TGTGCCAGCAACCACAGGGGACGGAACACTGAAGCTTTCTTT.

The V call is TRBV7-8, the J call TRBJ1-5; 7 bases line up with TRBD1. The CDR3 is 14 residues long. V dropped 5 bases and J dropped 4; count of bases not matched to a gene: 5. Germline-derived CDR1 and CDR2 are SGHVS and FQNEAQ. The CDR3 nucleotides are TGTGCCAGCAGCCAGCGGGACAGAAATCAGCCCCAGCATTTT. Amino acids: CASSQRDRNQPQHF.

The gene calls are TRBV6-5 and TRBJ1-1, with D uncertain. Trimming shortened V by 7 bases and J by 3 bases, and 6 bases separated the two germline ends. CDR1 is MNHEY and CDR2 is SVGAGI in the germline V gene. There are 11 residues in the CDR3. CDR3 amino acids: CASTSDTEAFF. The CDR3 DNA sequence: TGTGCCAGCACCTCGGACACTGAAGCTTTCTTT.

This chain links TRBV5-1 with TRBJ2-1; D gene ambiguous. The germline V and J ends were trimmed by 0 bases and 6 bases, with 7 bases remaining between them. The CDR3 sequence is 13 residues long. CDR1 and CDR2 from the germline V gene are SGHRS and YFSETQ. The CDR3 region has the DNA TGCGCCAGCAGCTTGGGGGGATCCAATGAGCAGTTCTTC. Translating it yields CASSLGGSNEQFF. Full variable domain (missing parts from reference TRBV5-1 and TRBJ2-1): KAGVTQTPRYLIKTRGQQVTLSCSPISGHRSVSWYQQTPGQGLQFLFEYFSETQRNKGNFPGRFSGRQFSNSRSEMNVSTLELGDSALYLCASSLGGSNEQFFGPGTRLTVL.

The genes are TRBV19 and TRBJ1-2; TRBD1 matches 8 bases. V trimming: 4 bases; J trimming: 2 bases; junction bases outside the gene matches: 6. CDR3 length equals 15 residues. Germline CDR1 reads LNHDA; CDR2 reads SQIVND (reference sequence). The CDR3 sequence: CASSTRDRSNYGYTF. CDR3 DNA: TGTGCCAGTAGTACCCGGGACAGGTCCAACTATGGCTACACCTTC.

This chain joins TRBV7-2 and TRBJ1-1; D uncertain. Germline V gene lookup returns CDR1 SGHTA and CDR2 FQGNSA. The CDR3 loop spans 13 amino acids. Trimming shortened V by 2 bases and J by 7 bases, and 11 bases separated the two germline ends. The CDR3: CASSLTGRHEAFF. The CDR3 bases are TGTGCCAGCAGCTTAACTGGGCGGCATGAAGCTTTCTTT.

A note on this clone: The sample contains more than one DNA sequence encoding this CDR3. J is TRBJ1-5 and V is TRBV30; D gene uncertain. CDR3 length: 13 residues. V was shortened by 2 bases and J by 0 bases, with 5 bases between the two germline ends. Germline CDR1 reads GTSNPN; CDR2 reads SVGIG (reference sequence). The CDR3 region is CAWSPDSNQPQHF. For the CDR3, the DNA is TGTGCCTGGAGTCCTGATAGCAATCAGCCCCAGCATTTT.

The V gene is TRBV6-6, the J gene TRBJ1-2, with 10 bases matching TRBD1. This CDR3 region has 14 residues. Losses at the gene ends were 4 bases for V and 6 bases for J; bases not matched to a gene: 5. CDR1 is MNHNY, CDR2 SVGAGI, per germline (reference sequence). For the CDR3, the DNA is TGTGCCAGCAGTTCCGGGACAGGGGTTCATGGCTACACCTTC. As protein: CASSSGTGVHGYTF.

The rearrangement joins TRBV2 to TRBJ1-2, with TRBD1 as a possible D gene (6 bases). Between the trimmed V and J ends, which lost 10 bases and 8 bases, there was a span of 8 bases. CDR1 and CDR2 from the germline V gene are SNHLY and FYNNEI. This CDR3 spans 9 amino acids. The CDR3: CAKQGGYTF. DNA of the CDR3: TGTGCCAAACAGGGCGGCTACACCTTC.

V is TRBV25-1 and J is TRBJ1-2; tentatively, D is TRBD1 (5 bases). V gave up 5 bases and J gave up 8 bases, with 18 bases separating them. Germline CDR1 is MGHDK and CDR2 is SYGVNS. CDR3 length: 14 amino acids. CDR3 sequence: CASSFTRGGRGYTF. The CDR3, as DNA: TGTGCCAGCAGTTTCACCCGGGGGGGTCGGGGCTACACCTTC.

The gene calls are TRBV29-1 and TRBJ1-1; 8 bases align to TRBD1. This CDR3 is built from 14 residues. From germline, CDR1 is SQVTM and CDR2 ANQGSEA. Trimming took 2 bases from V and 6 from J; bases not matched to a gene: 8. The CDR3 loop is CSVEPPRGLSEAFF. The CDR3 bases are TGCAGCGTTGAACCCCCCAGGGGGCTGTCTGAAGCTTTCTTT. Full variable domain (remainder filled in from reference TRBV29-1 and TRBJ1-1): SAVISQKPSRDICQRGTSLTIQCQVDSQVTMMFWYRQQPGQSLTLIATANQGSEATYESGFVIDKFPISRPNLTFSTLTVSNMSPEDSSIYLCSVEPPRGLSEAFFGQGTRLTVV.

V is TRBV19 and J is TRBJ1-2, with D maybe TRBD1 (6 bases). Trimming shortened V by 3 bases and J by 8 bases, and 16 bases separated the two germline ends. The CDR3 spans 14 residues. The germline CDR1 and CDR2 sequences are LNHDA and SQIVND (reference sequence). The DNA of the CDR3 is TGTGCCAGTAGTATCAGGGGCGCGTTCTTCGGCTACACCTTC. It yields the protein CASSIRGAFFGYTF. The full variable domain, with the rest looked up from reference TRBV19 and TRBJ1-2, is DGGITQSPKYLFRKEGQNVTLSCEQNLNHDAMYWYRQDPGQGLRLIYYSQIVNDFQKGDIAEGYSVSREKKESFPLTVTSAQKNPTAFYLCASSIRGAFFGYTFGSGTRLTVV.

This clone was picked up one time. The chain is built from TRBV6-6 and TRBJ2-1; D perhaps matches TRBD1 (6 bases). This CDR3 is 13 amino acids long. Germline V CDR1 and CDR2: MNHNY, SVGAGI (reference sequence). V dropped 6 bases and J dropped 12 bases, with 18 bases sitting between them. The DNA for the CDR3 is TGTGCCAGCAGCGGACAGCCTGGCGGTGCGCAGTTCTTC. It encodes CASSGQPGGAQFF.

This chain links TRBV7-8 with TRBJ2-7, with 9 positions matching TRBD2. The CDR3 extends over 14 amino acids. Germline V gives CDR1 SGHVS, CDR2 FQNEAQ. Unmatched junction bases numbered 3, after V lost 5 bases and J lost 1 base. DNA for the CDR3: TGTGCCAGCAGCCCGCGGGGGGGGTCCTACGAGCAGTACTTC. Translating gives CASSPRGGSYEQYF.

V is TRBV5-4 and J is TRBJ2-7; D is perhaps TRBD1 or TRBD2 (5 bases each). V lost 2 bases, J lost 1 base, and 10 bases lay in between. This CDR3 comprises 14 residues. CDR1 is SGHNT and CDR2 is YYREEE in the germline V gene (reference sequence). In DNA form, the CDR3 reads TGTGCCAGCAGCTTACGGGGCGGATCCTACGAGCAGTACTTC. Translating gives CASSLRGGSYEQYF.

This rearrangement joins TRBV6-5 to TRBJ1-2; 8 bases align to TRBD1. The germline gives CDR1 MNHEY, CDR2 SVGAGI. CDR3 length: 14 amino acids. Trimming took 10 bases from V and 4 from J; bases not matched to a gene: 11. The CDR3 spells CATFTLTGGYGYTF. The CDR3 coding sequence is TGTGCCACATTTACCTTAACAGGGGGCTATGGCTACACCTTC.